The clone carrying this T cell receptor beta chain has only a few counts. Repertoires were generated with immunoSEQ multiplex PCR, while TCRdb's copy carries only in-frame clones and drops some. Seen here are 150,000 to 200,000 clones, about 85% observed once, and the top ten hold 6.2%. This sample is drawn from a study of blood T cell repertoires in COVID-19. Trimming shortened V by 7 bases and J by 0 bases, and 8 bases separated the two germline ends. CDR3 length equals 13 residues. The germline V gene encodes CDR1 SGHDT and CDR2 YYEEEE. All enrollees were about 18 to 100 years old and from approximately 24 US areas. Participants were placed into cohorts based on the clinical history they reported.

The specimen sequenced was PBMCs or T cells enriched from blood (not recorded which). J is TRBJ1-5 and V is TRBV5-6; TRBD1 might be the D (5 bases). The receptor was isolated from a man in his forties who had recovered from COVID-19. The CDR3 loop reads CASGQGSNQPQHF. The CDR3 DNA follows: TGTGCCAGCGGGCAGGGTAGCAATCAGCCCCAGCATTTT.